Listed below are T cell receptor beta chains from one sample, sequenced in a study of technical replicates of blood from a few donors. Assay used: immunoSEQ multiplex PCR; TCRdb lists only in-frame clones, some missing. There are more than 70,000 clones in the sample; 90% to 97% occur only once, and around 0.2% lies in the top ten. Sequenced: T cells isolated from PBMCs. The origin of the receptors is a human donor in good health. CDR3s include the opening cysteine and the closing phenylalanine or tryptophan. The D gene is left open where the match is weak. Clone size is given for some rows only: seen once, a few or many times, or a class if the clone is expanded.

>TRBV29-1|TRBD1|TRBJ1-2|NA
TGCAGCGTTGTTTTCAGGGGGAATGGCTACACCTTC
CSVVFRGNGYTF
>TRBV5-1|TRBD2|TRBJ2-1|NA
TGCGCCAGCGCCTCGGGGGGGGCCTACAATGAGCAGTTCTTC
CASASGGAYNEQFF
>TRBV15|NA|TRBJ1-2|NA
TGTGCCACCAGCAGAGATTCAATGAGGCGGGCAGAATACACCTTC
CATSRDSMRRAEYTF
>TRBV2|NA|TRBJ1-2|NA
TGTGCCAGCAGGAGCCCGCGCAGGCCTTCGGGGTATGGCTACACCTTC
CASRSPRRPSGYGYTF
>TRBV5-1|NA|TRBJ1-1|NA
TGCGCCAGCAGCTTGTTATGGGCAGGGGAGTTGAACACTGAAGCTTTCTTT
CASSLLWAGELNTEAFF
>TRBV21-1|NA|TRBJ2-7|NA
TGTGCCAGCAGCAAACTGCGTAGGGGTGTCTCCTACGAGCAGTACTTC
CASSKLRRGVSYEQYF
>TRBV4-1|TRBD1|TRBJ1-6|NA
TGCGCCAGCAGCCAGCCGGGACAGGGAAAATCACCCCTCCACTTT
CASSQPGQGKSPLHF
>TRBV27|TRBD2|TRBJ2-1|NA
TGTGCCAGCAGTCCCTCCCCCAGCGGGGACCACAATGAGCAGTTCTTC
CASSPSPSGDHNEQFF
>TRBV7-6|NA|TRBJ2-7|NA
TGTGCCAGCAGCGCCGACAGGCTCTCCTACGAGCAGTACTTC
CASSADRLSYEQYF
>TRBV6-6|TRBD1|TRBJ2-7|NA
TGTGCCAGCGGTACAGGGGCTACCTACGAGCAGTACTTC
CASGTGATYEQYF
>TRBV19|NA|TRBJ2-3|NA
TGTGCCAGTAGTATGTACCTAGGGGAAGATACGCAGTATTTT
CASSMYLGEDTQYF
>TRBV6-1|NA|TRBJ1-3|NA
TGTGCCAGCAGTGACAAGGCAAAACAGGTCCGCAAAGGGAACACCATATATTTT
CASSDKAKQVRKGNTIYF
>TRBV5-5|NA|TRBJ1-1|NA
TGTGCCAGCAGCTTGTTTCCAGAAATGAACACTGAAGCTTTCTTT
CASSLFPEMNTEAFF
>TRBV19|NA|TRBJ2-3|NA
TGTGCCAGTAGTGCGGGACTCATCGAAGATACGCAGTATTTT
CASSAGLIEDTQYF
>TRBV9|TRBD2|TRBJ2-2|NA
TGTGCCAGCAGCGTCGGACTAGCGGGGGGAGACGGGGAGCTGTTTTTT
CASSVGLAGGDGELFF
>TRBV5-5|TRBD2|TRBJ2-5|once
TGTGCCAGCAGCTTGGCCCTCGGGGGGGTAGAGACCCAGTACTTC
CASSLALGGVETQYF
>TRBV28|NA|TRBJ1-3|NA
TGTGCCAGCAGTTCACGACAGTGGGGAAACACCATATATTTT
CASSSRQWGNTIYF
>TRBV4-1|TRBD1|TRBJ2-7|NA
TGCGCCAGCAGCCAAGAACGGACAGGGGGTTACGAGCAGTACTTC
CASSQERTGGYEQYF
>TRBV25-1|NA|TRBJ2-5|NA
TGTGCCAGCAGTGCTACCGGGACTTCGTTTTCAGGGACCCAGTACTTC
CASSATGTSFSGTQYF
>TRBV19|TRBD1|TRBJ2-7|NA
TGTGCCAGTAGTACAGCGGACAGGGGGAACATCTACGAGCAGTACTTC
CASSTADRGNIYEQYF
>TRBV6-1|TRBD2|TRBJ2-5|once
TGTGCCAGCAGTGAAGCTGCTATTGCTAGCCGGGGGGGCGGAGAGACCCAGTACTTC
CASSEAAIASRGGGETQYF
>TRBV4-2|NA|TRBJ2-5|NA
TGTGCCAGCAGCCAAGATTGGGGGAGGGAGACCCAGTACTTC
CASSQDWGRETQYF
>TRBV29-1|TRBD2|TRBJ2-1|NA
TGCAGCGTTGAGGAAGGGACTAGCGGATTAGATAATGAGCAGTTCTTC
CSVEEGTSGLDNEQFF
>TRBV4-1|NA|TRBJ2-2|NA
TGCGCCAGCAGCCAAGGGGCCAGGGGCGGCACCGGGGAGCTGTTTTTT
CASSQGARGGTGELFF
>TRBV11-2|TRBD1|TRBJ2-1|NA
TGTGCCAGCAGGGTCTCACAGGGGGTACCCCTCAATGAGCAGTTCTTC
CASRVSQGVPLNEQFF
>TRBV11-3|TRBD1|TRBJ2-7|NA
TGTGCCAGCAGCCGACAGGGTCACGAGCAGTACTTC
CASSRQGHEQYF
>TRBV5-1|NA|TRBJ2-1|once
TGCGCCAGCCACCTGGGCGGGACTGGGGATGAGCAGTTCTTC
CASHLGGTGDEQFF
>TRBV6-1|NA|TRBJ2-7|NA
TGTGCCAGCAGTGAATTGCTAGCGTTGAAGTACCCCGAGCAGTACTTC
CASSELLALKYPEQYF
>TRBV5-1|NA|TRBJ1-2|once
TGCGCCAGCAGCTTGAATGAGGATAACTATGGCTACACCTTC
CASSLNEDNYGYTF
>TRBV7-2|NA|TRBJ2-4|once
TGTGCCAGCAGCTTAGGGTTTGTAGCAGGAGGGAACATTCAGTACTTC
CASSLGFVAGGNIQYF
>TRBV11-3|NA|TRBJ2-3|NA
TGTGCCAGCAGCTCCCGTACAGATACGCAGTATTTT
CASSSRTDTQYF
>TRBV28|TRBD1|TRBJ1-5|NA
TGTGCCAGCAGGTACTATGACAGGGTCAATCAGCCCCAGCATTTT
CASRYYDRVNQPQHF
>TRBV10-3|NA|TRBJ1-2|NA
TGTGCCACACGGAAGGGGGACGCGTTCGGCTACACCTTC
CATRKGDAFGYTF